The 30 T cell receptor beta chains given below trace back to one sample, sequenced in a study of human T cells and chemical hapten exposure. Time point denoted: patch test 2, 6 weeks after DPC sensitization. Treatment of the sample: therapeutic diphenylcyclopropenone sensitization with weekly scalp DPC. MiXCR, run by TCRdb on the RACE reads, gives a single entry per CDR3 protein. The sample includes roughly 140,000 distinct CDR3 sequences, 10% to 15% of them seen just once. The sample was whole blood, taken in connection with sensitization to the hapten diphenylcyclopropenone (DPC). Receptors were obtained from a woman in her 50s with alopecia areata. Some clones in this sample may be carry-over from other donors' samples.

For this clonotype: Being one base from a much bigger clone, this may be a read error. This chain joins TRBV7-3 and TRBJ2-3; D may be TRBD1 (6 bases). Germline CDR1 and CDR2: SGHTA and FQGTGA. The CDR3 loop spans 15 amino acids. Here the CDR3 DNA reads TGTGCCGGCAGCTTCAGGGGCTTAGGCACAGATACGCAGTATTTT. Its translation is CAGSFRGLGTDTQYF. The full variable domain, rest sourced from reference TRBV7-3 and TRBJ2-3, is GAGVSQTPSNKVTEKGKYVELRCDPISGHTALYWYRQSLGQGPEFLIYFQGTGAADDSGLPNDRFFAVRPEGSVSTLKIQRTERGDSAVYLCAGSFRGLGTDTQYFGPGTRLTVL.

There are a few counts of this clonotype. V and J are TRBV6-6 and TRBJ2-7, with D unresolved. Germline V lookup: CDR1 MNHNY, CDR2 SVGAGI (reference sequence). There are 14 residues in the CDR3. The ends were cut back, 7 bases at V and 2 bases at J, with 15 bases in the middle. The CDR3 sequence is CASTQRRDTYEQYF. In nucleotides, the CDR3 is TGTGCCAGCACCCAGAGAAGGGATACCTACGAGCAGTACTTC.

The CDR3 coding sequence is TGTGCCAGCAGCCCCCCGTTCGGGAGAGGGCAATTAACTAGCACAGATACGCAGTATTTT. Translated: CASSPPFGRGQLTSTDTQYF. V and J are TRBV7-9 and TRBJ2-3, with D perhaps matching TRBD2 (6 bases). The CDR3 covers 20 residues. Trimming took off 5 bases at V and 0 bases at J, with 27 bases between the two ends. Germline loops: CDR1 SEHNR, CDR2 FQNEAQ (reference sequence).

A few counts support this clonotype. The J gene is TRBJ2-1, the V gene TRBV2, with 10 positions matching TRBD2. This CDR3 region has 15 residues. In germline, CDR1 is SNHLY, CDR2 FYNNEI. The V gene end was trimmed by 5 bases and the J gene end by 6 bases; junction bases not matched to a gene: 7. As DNA, the CDR3 is TGTGCCAGCAGTTCTCTAGCGGGAGTTCCCAATGAGCAGTTCTTC. It specifies CASSSLAGVPNEQFF.

This clonotype has more than one count but fewer than ten. The rearrangement joins TRBV11-1 to TRBJ2-1; D may be TRBD2 (5 bases). Trimming removed 2 bases from V and 7 bases from J, with 21 bases in between. Germline-derived CDR1 and CDR2 are SGHAT and FQDESV (reference sequence). This CDR3 contains 17 residues. CDR3 amino acids: CASSLMVLAIGSNEQFF. In DNA, the CDR3 is TGTGCCAGCAGCTTAATGGTCTTAGCGATTGGTAGTAATGAGCAGTTCTTC.

J is TRBJ2-5 and V is TRBV20-1; TRBD1 agrees at 7 bases. Germline V gene lookup returns CDR1 DFQATT and CDR2 SNEGSKA (reference sequence). The V and J ends lost 4 bases and 5 bases, in that order; junction bases with no gene match: 10. The CDR3 is made up of 14 amino acids. The DNA for the CDR3 is TGCAGTGCTATGGGCCAGGGGGTATCGGAGACCCAGTACTTC. Translation: CSAMGQGVSETQYF.

This clonotype was counted at least ten times. The chain joins TRBV27 to TRBJ2-7; D remains unclear. Germline V gene lookup returns CDR1 MNHEY and CDR2 SMNVEV (reference sequence). CDR3 size: 15 residues. Deletions cut 2 bases from V and 3 bases from J, with 14 bases between. The CDR3 region is CASSLEGPSYYEQYF. CDR3 coding DNA: TGTGCCAGCAGTTTAGAAGGGCCCTCCTACTACGAGCAGTACTTC.

The gene calls are TRBV20-1 and TRBJ2-3; 10 nucleotides agree with TRBD2. CDR1 and CDR2 from the germline V gene are DFQATT and SNEGSKA (reference sequence). V was clipped by 5 bases and J by 3 bases; unmatched bases: 8. The CDR3 spans 15 residues. The CDR3 sequence is CSAYPTSGITDTQYF. In DNA, the CDR3 is TGCAGTGCTTACCCTACTAGCGGGATTACAGATACGCAGTATTTT.

This clonotype was detected ten times or more. The V call is TRBV28, the J call TRBJ2-7; D remains ambiguous. CDR1 is MDHEN, CDR2 SYDVKM, per germline. V shed 3 bases and J shed 0 bases, with 15 bases lying between them. This CDR3 contains 16 residues. The CDR3, as DNA: TGTGCCAGCAGTTTTGGACCCCCGTACTTCTCCTACGAGCAGTACTTC. Its protein product is CASSFGPPYFSYEQYF.

The J gene is TRBJ2-7, the V gene TRBV29-1; 8 bases line up with TRBD2. The CDR3 sequence is 14 residues long. The V gene's germline CDR1 is SQVTM and CDR2 ANQGSEA. The V segment lost 4 bases and the J segment 1 base; nucleotides outside the gene matches: 6. CDR3 sequence: CSVAQLAGSYEQYF. In DNA form, the CDR3 reads TGCAGCGTTGCCCAGCTAGCGGGTTCCTACGAGCAGTACTTC.

At least ten counts were recorded for this clonotype. The chain has TRBV7-8 and TRBJ2-7; no definite D call. In germline, CDR1 is SGHVS, CDR2 FQNEAQ. Trimming removed 8 bases at V and 3 bases at J, with 17 bases between. The CDR3 covers 14 residues. The CDR3 here is CASSFQAGIYEQYF. As DNA, the CDR3 is TGTGCCAGCTCCTTCCAGGCTGGAATCTACGAGCAGTACTTC.

This clonotype turned up a few times. This chain links TRBV4-1 with TRBJ2-3, with a possible D match to TRBD2 (6 bases). The CDR3 covers 15 residues. Germline CDR1 reads MGHRA; CDR2 reads YSYEKL. Trimming pared 4 bases from V and 4 bases from J, leaving 15 bases between. The CDR3 loop is CASSPTGDPSDTQYF. The CDR3 DNA reads as TGCGCCAGCAGCCCAACGGGGGATCCTTCAGATACGCAGTATTTT.

This clonotype was seen at least ten times. The chain joins TRBV28 to TRBJ2-3; D uncertain. V was trimmed by 6 bases and J by 2 bases, leaving 12 bases between them. Germline V lookup: CDR1 MDHEN, CDR2 SYDVKM. This CDR3 is built from 14 residues. CDR3 amino acids: CASSYISLTDTQYF. The CDR3 region has the DNA TGTGCCAGCAGCTACATCTCCCTCACAGATACGCAGTATTTT.

Points on this clonotype: A much larger clone differs from this one at a single base, so this may be a read error. The chain couples TRBV3-1 to TRBJ1-5, with no clear D. This CDR3 has 15 residues. Looked up from germline, CDR1 is LGHDT and CDR2 is YNNKEL (reference sequence). V was shortened by 1 base and J by 0 bases, with 7 bases between the two germline ends. Here the CDR3 DNA reads TGTGCCAGCAGCCAAGGACCGACTAGCAATCAGCCCCAGCATTTT. It encodes CASSQGPTSNQPQHF.

A few counts support this clonotype. The chain recombines TRBV12-5 with TRBJ1-6; D remains unclear. Trimming removed 6 bases from V and 4 bases from J, with 7 bases in between. Germline CDR1 reads LGHNT; CDR2 reads FRNRAP. The CDR3 extends over 13 amino acids. The CDR3 DNA sequence: TGTGCTAGTGGCCCGGCTTATAATTCACCCCTCCACTTT. Its protein product is CASGPAYNSPLHF.

For this clonotype: This may be a read error, as it is one base from a much larger clone. The chain uses TRBV20-1 and TRBJ2-7, with a possible D match to TRBD1 (7 bases). This CDR3 has 14 amino acids. Germline V gene data show CDR1 as DFQATT and CDR2 as SNEGSKA (reference sequence). DNA of the CDR3: TGCAGTGCTAGAGTCGCGGGGACAGCTTACGAGCGGTACTTC. Translating gives CSARVAGTAYERYF.

There are many counts of this clonotype. The rearrangement joins TRBV11-2 to TRBJ1-4, with a tentative D call TRBD1 (5 bases). This CDR3 has 14 amino acids. Between the trimmed V and J ends, which lost 0 bases and 6 bases, there was a span of 8 bases. Germline V gene sequence: CDR1 SGHAT, CDR2 FQNNGV. The chain's CDR3 is CASSLDPGYEKLFF. The CDR3 coding sequence is TGTGCCAGCAGCTTAGATCCAGGGTATGAAAAACTGTTTTTT.

The table lists this clonotype with a few counts. The rearrangement joins TRBV5-1 to TRBJ2-5; possible D gene TRBD1, 5 bases. Germline lookup yields CDR1 SGHRS and CDR2 YFSETQ. The CDR3 is 13 residues long. Trimming stripped 4 bases from V and 2 bases from J, with 9 bases between. This chain's CDR3 is CASSLPGQETQYF. The CDR3 bases are TGCGCCAGCAGCCTCCCAGGGCAAGAGACCCAGTACTTC.

This clonotype has only a few counts. CDR3 protein: CASSLNSGSTDTQYF. The CDR3 region has the DNA TGTGCCAGCAGTCTAAATAGCGGGAGTACAGATACGCAGTATTTT. The gene calls are TRBV7-9 and TRBJ2-3; 9 bases line up with TRBD2. The trim removed 6 bases at V and 3 bases at J, leaving 7 bases unmatched. The CDR3 length is 15 residues. Per the germline V gene, CDR1 is SEHNR and CDR2 is FQNEAQ (reference sequence).

On this clonotype: The junction does not match germline at one end; this may be a read error. The chain recombines TRBV18 with TRBJ2-7; tentative D call: TRBD1 (5 bases). The length of the CDR3 is 14 residues. Germline V gene lookup returns CDR1 KGHSH and CDR2 LQKENI. The CDR3 sequence is CASSPPVGLYERYF. CDR3 nucleotide sequence: TGTGCCAGCTCACCGCCCGTGGGGCTTTACGAGCGGTACTTC.

This clonotype was seen repeatedly, ten times or more. In DNA, the CDR3 is TGTGCCAGCAGTCTCAGTTTGGGGGGGGCGTCCTACAATGAGCAGTTCTTC. This sequence encodes CASSLSLGGASYNEQFF. This chain links TRBV12-3 or TRBV12-4 with TRBJ2-1, with D perhaps TRBD2 (7 bases). This CDR3 has 17 residues. V was trimmed by 5 bases and J by 1 base, leaving 18 bases between them.

There are a few counts of this clonotype. V usage is TRBV9 and J usage is TRBJ2-7, with 11 bases that match TRBD2. The CDR3 consists of 17 residues. Germline V CDR1 and CDR2: SGDLS, YYNGEE. Losses at the gene ends were 0 bases for V and 1 base for J; bases not matched to a gene: 6. The CDR3 sequence is CASSVGLAGGPSYEQYF. DNA for the CDR3: TGTGCCAGCAGCGTAGGGCTAGCGGGAGGCCCTTCCTACGAGCAGTACTTC.

This clonotype occurred many times. The chain has TRBV2 and TRBJ1-5; TRBD1 matches at 10 bases. Germline lookup yields CDR1 SNHLY and CDR2 FYNNEI. V gave up 6 bases and J gave up 1 base; unmatched junction bases: 12. There are 18 residues in the CDR3. The CDR3, as DNA: TGTGCCAGCAGCCATACGACAGGGGGCGAGTGGAGCAATCAGCCCCAGCATTTT. It encodes CASSHTTGGEWSNQPQHF.

This chain connects TRBV5-1 to TRBJ2-1; 13 nucleotides align to TRBD2. There are 19 residues in the CDR3. Trimming at V came to 3 bases and at J to 0 bases, leaving 9 bases not matched to a gene. In germline, CDR1 is SGHRS, CDR2 YFSETQ. CDR3 residues: CASSSGLAGALSSYNEQFF. CDR3 sequence (DNA): TGCGCCAGCAGCTCTGGACTAGCGGGAGCCCTGAGCTCCTACAATGAGCAGTTCTTC.

The chain employs TRBV6-4 and TRBJ2-4, with 9 bases fitting TRBD2. The CDR3 length is 19 residues. Germline lookup yields CDR1 MRHNA and CDR2 SNTAGT. V lost 0 bases, J lost 0 bases, and 9 bases stayed unmatched. The CDR3 here is CASSDSEREDPLAKNIQYF. CDR3 bases: TGTGCCAGCAGTGACTCGGAGCGGGAGGACCCTTTAGCCAAAAACATTCAGTACTTC.

The V gene is TRBV19, the J gene TRBJ2-5; 8 positions match TRBD2. The CDR3 has 14 amino acids. Per the germline V gene, CDR1 is LNHDA and CDR2 is SQIVND (reference sequence). Trimming removed 7 bases from V and 5 bases from J; junction bases left unmatched: 9. CDR3 DNA sequence: TGTGCCAGTACCCTGGACCCGGGAGGGGAGACCCAGTACTTC. This gives the protein CASTLDPGGETQYF.

This clonotype was seen a handful of times. V is TRBV6-2 or TRBV6-3 and J is TRBJ2-1, with D perhaps TRBD2 (6 bases). The CDR3 has 17 residues. The germline V gene encodes CDR1 MNHEY and CDR2 SVGEGT. Trimming shortened V by 6 bases and J by 4 bases, and 22 bases separated the two germline ends. The CDR3 sequence: CASRYLASGKSYNEQFF. The CDR3, as DNA: TGTGCCAGCAGATACCTAGCGTCGGGAAAGTCTTACAATGAGCAGTTCTTC.

This clonotype came up a few times. This chain connects TRBV29-1 to TRBJ2-2, with 8 bases fitting TRBD1. The CDR3 totals 14 residues. Germline-derived CDR1 and CDR2 are SQVTM and ANQGSEA. V dropped 4 bases and J dropped 5; count of bases not matched to a gene: 6. CDR3 in amino acids: CSVGGQGGTGELFF. CDR3 coding DNA: TGCAGCGTTGGAGGACAGGGAGGAACCGGGGAGCTGTTTTTT.

The rearrangement uses TRBV2 and TRBJ2-7; 7 bases match TRBD1. The CDR3 consists of 15 residues. Germline V lookup: CDR1 SNHLY, CDR2 FYNNEI. Losses at the gene ends were 3 bases for V and 1 base for J; bases not matched to a gene: 6. In nucleotides, the CDR3 is TGTGCCAGCAGTGAGAAGGCGGACAGGTCCTACGAGCAGTACTTC. Amino acid sequence: CASSEKADRSYEQYF.

The rearrangement joins TRBV14 to TRBJ1-1, with 7 bases fitting TRBD1. The CDR3 is 15 residues long. The germline CDR1 and CDR2 sequences are SGHDN and FVKESK. V shed 4 bases and J 0 bases; nucleotides not matched to a gene: 5. DNA of the CDR3: TGTGCCAGCAGCCTCAGGACAGGTCTGAACACTGAAGCTTTCTTT. Translation: CASSLRTGLNTEAFF.